This record looks at one TCR beta chain sequence and its context. This clonotype was observed at least ten times. Its binding antigen is unknown. Base qualities are missing; no much larger clone stands one base away. Preparation of the library involved 5' RACE. Sequencing used a NextSeq 500. In the TCR library protocol, unique molecular identifiers were attached to individual cDNA molecules to correct for PCR bias and sequencing error. Both TCR alpha and beta chains were sequenced, and tight co-correlation was observed between alpha and beta sequence abundances in each sample. Per the authors' processing: Decombinator V4 was used to annotate TCR sequences for V gene, J gene and CDR3. Expanded TCRs were defined as changing significantly between any two time points under a Poisson model with p below 0.0001. TCR abundances were normalised to the total number of TCRs sequenced per sample and were expressed as counts per million. TRAV1-2 paired with TRAJ12, TRAJ20 or TRAJ33 defined MAIT TCRs, while TRAV10 paired with TRAJ18 defined iNKT TCRs. A search of VDJdb, accessed on 1 November 2021, was run for TCRs annotated to CMV, EBV and SARS-CoV-2, with TCRs annotated for multiple antigens excluded. In TCRdb, the public reads were trimmed at Q25 with fastp and aligned with MiXCR, with productive beta chains retained. Each entry is one CDR3 protein sequence, shown with its most common DNA and genes. These V and J calls originate from TCRdb's pipeline instead of the authors' own analysis. Across this sample there are more than 25,000 distinct CDR3 sequences, with approximately 4.6% seen only once. About 12% of the sample comes from the top ten.

This specimen belongs to a study of early T cells in non-severe SARS-CoV-2 infection (dated by TCRdb to the early 2020s). Describing the broader study: Because TCR sequencing was done on bulk RNA from unsorted whole blood, the alpha and beta chains could not be paired. Results and caveats for the whole study, not just this receptor: VDJdb matching was skewed toward anti-spike CD8 responses and likely underestimated virus-specific expansions by missing private and CD4 specificities.

CDR1 MNHNY and CDR2 SVGAGI are derived from the germline V gene (reference sequence). There are 16 amino acids in the CDR3, from cysteine to phenylalanine inclusive. The only DNA kept is the CDR3, 48 bases in frame from the first base. V is cut by 5 bases and J by 2 bases, and the space between the germline ends is 17 bases. This was a case-control study nested in a cohort of healthcare workers in London, UK, who had nasopharyngeal swab PCR tests and blood samples taken every week. Healthcare workers were recruited during the week of the UK lockdown, between 23 and 31 March 2020, and followed weekly for up to roughly 15 weeks.

Input material: whole blood. Rearrangement joined TRBV6-6 to TRBJ2-3; TRBD2 might be the D gene, on 5 matching bases. This sequence originates from an adult who was a healthcare worker with PCR-confirmed SARS-CoV-2 infection or an uninfected control (not recorded which). The CDR3 reads as follows: CASSPYERTFTDTQYF. The DNA reads TGTGCCAGCAGTCCCTATGAGCGGACTTTCACAGATACGCAGTATTTT.